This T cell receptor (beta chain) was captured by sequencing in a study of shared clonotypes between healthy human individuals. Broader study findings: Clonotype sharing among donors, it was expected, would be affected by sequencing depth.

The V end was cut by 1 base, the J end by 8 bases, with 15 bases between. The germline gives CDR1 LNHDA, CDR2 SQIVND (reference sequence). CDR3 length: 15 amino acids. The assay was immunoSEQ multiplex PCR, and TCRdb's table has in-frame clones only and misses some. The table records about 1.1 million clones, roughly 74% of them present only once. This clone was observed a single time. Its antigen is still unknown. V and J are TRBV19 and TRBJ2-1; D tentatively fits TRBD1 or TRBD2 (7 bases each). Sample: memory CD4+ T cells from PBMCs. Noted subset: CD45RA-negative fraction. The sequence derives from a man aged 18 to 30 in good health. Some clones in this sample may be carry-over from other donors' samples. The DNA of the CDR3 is TGTGCCAGTAGTATAGCGGCAGGGGGGGCTCATGAGCAGTTCTTC. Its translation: CASSIAAGGAHEQFF. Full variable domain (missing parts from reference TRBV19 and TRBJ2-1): DGGITQSPKYLFRKEGQNVTLSCEQNLNHDAMYWYRQDPGQGLRLIYYSQIVNDFQKGDIAEGYSVSREKKESFPLTVTSAQKNPTAFYLCASSIAAGGAHEQFFGPGTRLTVL.